The next 17 T cell receptor beta chains were all read from a single sample in a study of blood T cells in healthy people across ages. Then a second PCR, running roughly 7 to 12 cycles, was carried out with a sample-barcoded 5' primer and a J-beta primer mix. MiXCR, applied by TCRdb to the 5' RACE reads, yields one record per CDR3 protein. The sample lists some 1.8 million distinct CDR3 sequences; more than 35% were seen once. The sample taken for sequencing was blood. The source is a human donor in good health.

The count of this clonotype is one. V and J are TRBV13 and TRBJ1-1; the match to TRBD1 covers 10 bases. CDR3 length: 16 amino acids. Germline CDR1 reads PRHDT; CDR2 reads FYEKMQ (reference sequence). The V gene end was trimmed by 1 base and the J gene end by 3 bases; junction bases not matched to a gene: 5. CDR3 nucleotides: TGTGCCAGCAGCTTAGCGAGGGACAGGGGCGACACTGAAGCTTTCTTT. Amino acids: CASSLARDRGDTEAFF.

V is TRBV12-3 or TRBV12-4 and J is TRBJ1-2; D remains unclear. This CDR3 contains 11 residues. Trimming took off 9 bases at V and 6 bases at J, with 11 bases between the two ends. The CDR3 here is CASSPSHGYTF. As DNA, the CDR3 is TGTGCCAGTAGTCCGTCGCATGGCTACACCTTC.

V usage is TRBV20-1 and J usage is TRBJ1-1; the D is unclear. Germline V CDR1 and CDR2: DFQATT, SNEGSKA (reference sequence). The V end lost 0 bases, the J end lost 1 base, and 12 bases lay between the germline ends. This CDR3 has 15 amino acids. DNA of the CDR3: TGCAGTGCTAGAGACCCCCGTGGGAGGAACACTGAAGCTTTCTTT. It translates to CSARDPRGRNTEAFF.

The genes are TRBV12-3 or TRBV12-4 and TRBJ1-5; tentatively, D is TRBD1 (6 bases). The CDR3 covers 16 residues. Deletions cut 3 bases from V and 0 bases from J, with 12 bases between. The DNA for the CDR3 is TGTGCCAGCAGTTTCGAAGGGGACAATAGCAATCAGCCCCAGCATTTT. Translated, it gives CASSFEGDNSNQPQHF.

As regards this clonotype: No conserved phenylalanine or tryptophan ends this CDR3, so it is likely a read error. The V call is TRBV5-1, the J call TRBJ2-5, with TRBD2 matching over 10 bases. The J call may be wrong; the DNA end is better matched by TRBJ2-7. Germline V gives CDR1 SGHRS, CDR2 YFSETQ. This CDR3 has 18 residues. The CDR3 reads CAGSFSPKLAGLSYEQYS. The CDR3 coding sequence is TGCGCCGGCAGCTTTAGCCCCAAACTAGCGGGGCTCTCCTACGAGCAGTACTCC.

The J gene is TRBJ2-1, the V gene TRBV4-3; TRBD1 matches 7 bases. Germline-derived CDR1 and CDR2 are LGHNA and YSLEER. The V gene end was trimmed by 0 bases and the J gene end by 4 bases; junction bases not matched to a gene: 6. The CDR3 length is 16 residues. CDR3 amino acids: CASSQDYNRGYNEQFF. CDR3 DNA sequence: TGCGCCAGCAGCCAAGACTATAACAGGGGATACAATGAGCAGTTCTTC.

This clonotype was picked up a small number of times. CDR3 region: CASSQDFGTDTQYF. CDR3 DNA: TGCGCCAGCAGCCAAGATTTCGGTACAGATACGCAGTATTTT. V gene TRBV4-3 combines with J gene TRBJ2-3; D gene ambiguous. The CDR3 is 14 residues long. Germline V lookup: CDR1 LGHNA, CDR2 YSLEER. V was shortened by 0 bases and J by 3 bases, with 7 bases between the two germline ends.

V and J are TRBV5-1 and TRBJ2-5; D is uncertain. Gene TRBJ2-7 matches the end of the DNA better, so the J call may be wrong. The germline CDR1 and CDR2 sequences are SGHRS and YFSETQ. The CDR3 length is 12 residues. The CDR3, as DNA: TGCGCCAGCAGAGACGGTACGGACGAGCAGTACTTC. Encoded protein: CASRDGTDEQYF.

This clonotype has just a few counts. This sequence joins TRBV10-3 and TRBJ2-2; D may be TRBD2 (6 bases). V was trimmed by 2 bases and J by 6 bases, leaving 13 bases between them. The germline V gene has CDR1 ENHRY and CDR2 SYGVKD. The CDR3 has 15 amino acids. CDR3 nucleotides: TGTGCCATCAGTGAGAGAAGGGAGGACGCCGGGGAGCTGTTTTTT. Translating gives CAISERREDAGELFF.

This clonotype was seen ten or more times. This chain joins TRBV4-2 and TRBJ2-1; maybe TRBD2 (5 bases). CDR1 LGHNA and CDR2 YNFKEQ come from the germline V gene. This CDR3 comprises 16 residues. Trimming stripped 0 bases from V and 0 bases from J, with 9 bases between. CDR3 DNA: TGTGCCAGCAGCCAAGAGGGAAGCGGCTCCTACAATGAGCAGTTCTTC. Protein product: CASSQEGSGSYNEQFF.

The J gene is TRBJ1-2, the V gene TRBV5-5; 7 bases match TRBD1. Trimming took 1 base from V and 4 from J; bases not matched to a gene: 4. Germline CDR1 reads SGHKS; CDR2 reads YYEKEE (reference sequence). The CDR3 contains 14 residues. CDR3 sequence: CASSLPRDSYGYTF. DNA for the CDR3: TGTGCCAGCAGCTTGCCCCGGGACAGCTATGGCTACACCTTC.

The chain employs TRBV12-5 and TRBJ1-5, with D uncertain. Trimming took off 1 base at V and 9 bases at J, with 16 bases between the two ends. Per the germline V gene, CDR1 is LGHNT and CDR2 is FRNRAP. The CDR3 runs to 15 residues. The CDR3 sequence: CASGLDGWGGRPQHF. CDR3 sequence (DNA): TGTGCTAGTGGTTTGGACGGATGGGGAGGACGGCCCCAGCATTTT.

The chain combines TRBV7-3 with TRBJ2-2; TRBD1 might be the D (6 bases). The CDR3 is 16 amino acids. CDR1 SGHTA and CDR2 FQGTGA come from the germline V gene. The V and J ends lost 2 bases and 1 base respectively, with 11 bases between them. The CDR3 DNA sequence: TGTGCCAGCAGCTTAGCCCGGACAGTGAACACCGGGGAGCTGTTTTTT. Residues: CASSLARTVNTGELFF. The complete variable domain, with remaining parts taken from reference TRBV7-3 and TRBJ2-2, reads GAGVSQTPSNKVTEKGKYVELRCDPISGHTALYWYRQSLGQGPEFLIYFQGTGAADDSGLPNDRFFAVRPEGSVSTLKIQRTERGDSAVYLCASSLARTVNTGELFFGEGSRLTVL.

The rearrangement joins TRBV12-3 or TRBV12-4 to TRBJ1-2; 8 nucleotides line up with TRBD1. CDR3 length equals 15 residues. Trimming took 6 bases from V and 7 from J; bases not matched to a gene: 13. CDR3 amino acids: CASSSLTGAAGGYTF. In DNA, the CDR3 is TGTGCCAGCAGCTCCCTGACAGGGGCGGCGGGTGGCTACACCTTC.

A remark on this clonotype: With a much larger clone just one base away, this may be a read error. The chain uses TRBV11-1 and TRBJ2-3, with a weak D call TRBD2 (6 bases). Germline lookup yields CDR1 SGHAT and CDR2 FQDESV (reference sequence). The CDR3 contains 16 residues. The CDR3 sequence is CACSPYLQRASDTQYF. The CDR3, as DNA: TGTGCCTGCAGCCCCTACCTCCAGCGGGCGAGTGATACGCAGTATTTT.

There are many counts of this clonotype. The J gene is TRBJ2-1, the V gene TRBV4-2, with 7 bases that match TRBD2. V shed 1 base and J 8 bases; nucleotides not matched to a gene: 5. Germline values: CDR1 LGHNA, CDR2 YNFKEQ. The CDR3 is made up of 14 amino acids. The CDR3: CASSQVGGADEQFF. The CDR3 DNA sequence: TGTGCCAGCAGCCAAGTGGGAGGGGCGGATGAGCAGTTCTTC.

This clonotype was counted only a few times. The V gene is TRBV15, the J gene TRBJ1-6; the D is unclear. Trimming removed 0 bases at V and 10 bases at J, with 13 bases between. The V gene's germline CDR1 is LNHNV and CDR2 YYDKDF (reference sequence). The length of the CDR3 is 15 residues. The DNA for the CDR3 is TGTGCCACCAGCAGAGATGTTGAAGAGGACTCACCCCTCCACTTT. This gives the protein CATSRDVEEDSPLHF.